The entry below describes one T cell receptor beta chain. Its target is unknown. These data come from a study of OX40 agonist ivuxolimab in advanced cancers. Study-wide results and limits: Among expanded peripheral T cells, antigen specificity went undetermined.

TCRdb's table, derived via immunoSEQ multiplex PCR, lists solely in-frame clones and lacks some. The top ten clones hold 3% to 4.5% of a sample with about 60,000 clones, approximately 81% of them seen once. A history of autoimmune disease or systemic immunosuppression excluded patients. The sequence derives from an adult with an advanced solid tumor such as melanoma, head and neck, liver or kidney cancer. The sample in question was CD4+ or CD8+ T cells sorted from blood, obtained in a trial of the OX40 agonist ivuxolimab.

CDR3 in DNA: TGCGCCAGCAGTAACGACAAGGCGAGCTCCTACGAGCAGTACTTC. Translation gives CASSNDKASSYEQYF. V and J are TRBV10-2 and TRBJ2-7; D is undetermined. The V end was cut by 5 bases, the J end by 0 bases, with 14 bases between. This CDR3 is built from 15 residues. CDR1 and CDR2 (germline): WSHSY, SAAADI.